One sample yielded the 9 T cell receptor beta chains listed below, sequenced in a study of shared clonotypes between healthy human individuals. Assay: immunoSEQ multiplex PCR; the TCRdb copy retains only in-frame clones and omits some. The data show 530,000 or so clones, 75% to 80% seen once. The sample comprised PBMCs. Every receptor here comes from a middle-aged woman in good health. Some clones in this sample may be carry-over from other donors' samples.

The V and J genes are TRBV7-2 and TRBJ2-5; weak D call: TRBD2 (5 bases). The germline V gene has CDR1 SGHTA and CDR2 FQGNSA. This CDR3 has 16 amino acids. The V gene lost 5 bases and the J gene lost 5 bases, with 21 bases spanning the gap. DNA of the CDR3: TGTGCCAGCAGCCCCAATCCCATCGGCCCGGGGGAGACCCAGTACTTC. It is translated as CASSPNPIGPGETQYF.

This chain links TRBV6-1 with TRBJ2-7, with TRBD1 matching over 8 bases. Trimming took 5 bases from V and 3 from J; bases not matched to a gene: 9. This CDR3 contains 15 residues. The germline CDR1 and CDR2 sequences are MNHNS and SASEGT. The CDR3 loop reads CASSMSGTGYYEQYF. For the CDR3, the DNA is TGTGCCAGCAGTATGTCCGGGACAGGTTACTACGAGCAGTACTTC.

The CDR3 loop reads CASSGQRSGNTIYF. DNA for the CDR3: TGTGCCAGCAGCGGACAGCGCTCTGGAAACACCATATATTTT. This chain links TRBV7-8 with TRBJ1-3; possibly TRBD1 for D (6 bases). Per germline, CDR1 SGHVS and CDR2 FQNEAQ. With 5 bases removed from V and 0 bases from J, the gap between germline ends came to 8 bases. This CDR3 comprises 14 residues.

This sequence joins TRBV7-6 and TRBJ2-7; D is undetermined. The CDR3 contains 14 residues. In germline, CDR1 is SGHVS, CDR2 FNYEAQ. V was cut by 0 bases and J by 2 bases, with 8 bases left in between. The DNA of the CDR3 is TGTGCCAGCAGCTTAGCGCAGGCCACCTACGAGCAGTACTTC. Encoded protein: CASSLAQATYEQYF.

The rearrangement links TRBV4-2 to TRBJ2-7; D is uncertain. The CDR3 is 13 amino acids. Per germline, CDR1 LGHNA and CDR2 YNFKEQ. Trimming cost V 1 base and J 3 bases, with 7 bases left between them. CDR3 sequence reads: CASSQGMGYEQYF. The CDR3 region has the DNA TGTGCCAGCAGCCAAGGAATGGGCTACGAGCAGTACTTC.

The chain employs TRBV19 and TRBJ1-2; maybe TRBD1 (5 bases). CDR1 is LNHDA and CDR2 is SQIVND in the germline V gene (reference sequence). V was pared by 5 bases and J by 3 bases, with 22 bases between. The length of the CDR3 is 17 residues. CDR3 sequence (DNA): TGTGCCAGTAGTCGGAACGGTAAAAGGGAAGGGGACTATGGCTACACCTTC. Residues: CASSRNGKREGDYGYTF.

The V gene is TRBV4-1, the J gene TRBJ2-1; D ambiguous. Germline V gene lookup returns CDR1 MGHRA and CDR2 YSYEKL. This CDR3 contains 16 residues. The V end was cut by 0 bases, the J end by 4 bases, with 13 bases between. CDR3 region: CASSQEGFATYNEQFF. In DNA form, the CDR3 reads TGCGCCAGCAGCCAAGAGGGCTTCGCAACATACAATGAGCAGTTCTTC.

This chain joins TRBV11-1 and TRBJ2-3; TRBD2 is a possible D gene (5 bases). With 6 bases removed from V and 2 bases from J, the gap between germline ends came to 6 bases. Germline V gene data show CDR1 as SGHAT and CDR2 as FQDESV (reference sequence). The length of the CDR3 is 12 residues. The CDR3 DNA is TGTGCCAGCAGAGACTACACAGATACGCAGTATTTT. This gives the protein CASRDYTDTQYF.

In nucleotides, the CDR3 is TGTGCCATCAGTGAGGAGCAGGGGGGTAGCAATCAGCCCCAGCATTTT. Its protein product is CAISEEQGGSNQPQHF. The V gene is TRBV10-3, the J gene TRBJ1-5, with 7 nucleotides matching TRBD1. The CDR3 is 16 amino acids. In germline, CDR1 is ENHRY, CDR2 SYGVKD. V dropped 2 bases and J dropped 0; count of bases not matched to a gene: 4.